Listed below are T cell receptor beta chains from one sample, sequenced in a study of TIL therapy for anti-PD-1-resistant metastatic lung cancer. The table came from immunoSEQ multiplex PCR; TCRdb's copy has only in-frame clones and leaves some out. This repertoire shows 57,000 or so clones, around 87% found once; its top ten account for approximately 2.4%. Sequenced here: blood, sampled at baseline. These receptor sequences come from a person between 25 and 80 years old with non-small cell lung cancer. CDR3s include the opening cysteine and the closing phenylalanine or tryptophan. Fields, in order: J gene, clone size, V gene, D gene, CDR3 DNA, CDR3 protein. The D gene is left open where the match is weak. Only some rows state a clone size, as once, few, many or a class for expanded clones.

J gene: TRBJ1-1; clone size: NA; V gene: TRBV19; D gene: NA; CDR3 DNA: TGTGCCAGTAGCCGGGGATTAGTGAACACTGAAGCTTTCTTT; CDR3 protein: CASSRGLVNTEAFF
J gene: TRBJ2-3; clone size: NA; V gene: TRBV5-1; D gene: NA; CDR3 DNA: TGCGCCAGCAGCCTCGGAGGCCTAACAGATACGCAGTATTTT; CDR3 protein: CASSLGGLTDTQYF
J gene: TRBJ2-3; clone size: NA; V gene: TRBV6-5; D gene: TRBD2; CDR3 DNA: TGTGCCAGCAGTTTACGGGCTAGCGGGGGGACAGATACGCAGTATTTT; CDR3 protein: CASSLRASGGTDTQYF
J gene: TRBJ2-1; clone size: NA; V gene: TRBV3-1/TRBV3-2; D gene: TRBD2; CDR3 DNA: TGTGCCAGCAGCCCGGGAGGAGCGGGTGACAATGAGCAGTTCTTC; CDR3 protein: CASSPGGAGDNEQFF
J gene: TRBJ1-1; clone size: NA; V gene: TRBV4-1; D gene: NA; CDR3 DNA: TGCGCCAGCAGCGACCAGCGGAGAACTGAAGCTTTCTTT; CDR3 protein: CASSDQRRTEAFF
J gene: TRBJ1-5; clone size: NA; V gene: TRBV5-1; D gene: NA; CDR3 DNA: TGCGCCAGCAGCTTGGACCTTAATCAGCCCCAGCATTTT; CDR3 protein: CASSLDLNQPQHF
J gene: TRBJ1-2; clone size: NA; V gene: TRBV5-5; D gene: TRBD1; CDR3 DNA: TGTGCCAGCAGCCCATCGGGACAGGATCCCTCTGGCTACACCTTC; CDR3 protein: CASSPSGQDPSGYTF
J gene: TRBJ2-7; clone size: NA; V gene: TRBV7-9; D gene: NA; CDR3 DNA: TGTGCCAGCAGCTCCCAAGCCCGCTCCTACGAGCAGTACTTC; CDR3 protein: CASSSQARSYEQYF
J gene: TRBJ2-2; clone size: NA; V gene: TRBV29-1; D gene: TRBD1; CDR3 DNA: TGCAGCGTTGTGGTCAGGGGGCGGACCGGGGAGCTGTTTTTT; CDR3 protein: CSVVVRGRTGELFF
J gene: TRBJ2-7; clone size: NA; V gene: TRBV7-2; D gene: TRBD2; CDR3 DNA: TGTGCCAGCAGCTTAGAGCGGGAGAAGCAGTACTTC; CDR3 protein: CASSLEREKQYF
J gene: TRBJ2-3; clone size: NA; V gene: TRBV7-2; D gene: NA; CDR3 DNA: TGTGCCAGCAGCGCTCAAACGGGTCCAGATACGCAGTATTTT; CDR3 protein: CASSAQTGPDTQYF
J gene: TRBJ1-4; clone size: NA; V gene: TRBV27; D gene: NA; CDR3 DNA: TGTGCCAGCAGTTTATCGGCAGGGGTGAATGAAAAACTGTTTTTT; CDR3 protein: CASSLSAGVNEKLFF
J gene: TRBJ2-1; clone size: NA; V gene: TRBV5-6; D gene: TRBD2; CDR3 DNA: TGTGCCAGCAGTAATCTAGCGGGAGGTTCGGTTGAGCAGTTCTTC; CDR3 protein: CASSNLAGGSVEQFF
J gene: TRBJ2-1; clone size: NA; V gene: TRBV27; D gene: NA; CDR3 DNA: TGTGCCAGCAGTTCAGCAGGGAGCTCCTACAATGAGCAGTTCTTC; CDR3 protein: CASSSAGSSYNEQFF
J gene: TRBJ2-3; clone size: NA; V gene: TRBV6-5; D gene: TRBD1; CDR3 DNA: TGTGCCAGCAGTTATCAGGGGGCAGCGACAGATACGCAGTATTTT; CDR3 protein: CASSYQGAATDTQYF
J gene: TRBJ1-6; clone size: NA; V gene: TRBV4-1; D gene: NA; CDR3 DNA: TGCGCCAGCAGCCAAGGATATAGGGCAGGTAATTCACCCCTCCACTTT; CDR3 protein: CASSQGYRAGNSPLHF
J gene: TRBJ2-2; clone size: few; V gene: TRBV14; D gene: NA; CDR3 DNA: TGTGCCAGCAGCCCGGGCCTGTGGGCCGGGGAGCTGTTTTTT; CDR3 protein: CASSPGLWAGELFF
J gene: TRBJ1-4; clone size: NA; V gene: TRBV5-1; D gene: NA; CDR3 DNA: TGCGCCAGCAGCTTGGAAGGGACAATCGGTGAAAAACTGTTTTTT; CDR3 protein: CASSLEGTIGEKLFF
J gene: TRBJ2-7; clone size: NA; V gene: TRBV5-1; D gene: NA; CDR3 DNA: TGCGCCAGCAGCCCCGAGGCAGGCCCACCCTCCTACGAGCAGTACTTC; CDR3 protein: CASSPEAGPPSYEQYF
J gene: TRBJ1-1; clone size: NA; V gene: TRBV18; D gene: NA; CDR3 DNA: TGTGCCAGCTCGCCCAGGGTAGGTGACACTGAAGCTTTCTTT; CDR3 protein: CASSPRVGDTEAFF
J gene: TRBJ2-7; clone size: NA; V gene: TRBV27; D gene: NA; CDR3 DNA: TGTGCCAGCAGCTCTACAGGGCCCTTTTCCTACGAGCAGTACTTC; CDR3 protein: CASSSTGPFSYEQYF
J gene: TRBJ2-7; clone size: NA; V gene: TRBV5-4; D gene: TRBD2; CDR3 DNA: TGTGCCAGCAGCCTGGGACTAGCGGTCTCCCCCTACGAGCAGTACTTC; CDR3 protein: CASSLGLAVSPYEQYF
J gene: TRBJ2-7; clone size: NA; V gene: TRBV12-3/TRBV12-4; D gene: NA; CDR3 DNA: TGTGCCAGCAGGGACAAGGACTCCTACGAGCAGTACTTC; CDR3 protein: CASRDKDSYEQYF
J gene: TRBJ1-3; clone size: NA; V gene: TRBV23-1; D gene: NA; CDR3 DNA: TGCGCCAGCAGTCGGATCAGGATACAAAAACCTTCTGGAAACACCATATATTTT; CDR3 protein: CASSRIRIQKPSGNTIYF
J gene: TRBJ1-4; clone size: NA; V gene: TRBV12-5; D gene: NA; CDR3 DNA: TGTGCTAGTGCTCATAATGAAAAACTGTTTTTT; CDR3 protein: CASAHNEKLFF
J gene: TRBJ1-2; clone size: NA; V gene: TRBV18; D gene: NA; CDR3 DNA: TGTGCCAGCTCACCACTGACTGAGTCGGGTCGAGGTGGCTACACCTTC; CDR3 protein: CASSPLTESGRGGYTF
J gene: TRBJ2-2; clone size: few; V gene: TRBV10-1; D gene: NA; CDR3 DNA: TGCGCCAGCAGTGAACTTGCTCCCGGGGAGCTGTTTTTT; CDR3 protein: CASSELAPGELFF
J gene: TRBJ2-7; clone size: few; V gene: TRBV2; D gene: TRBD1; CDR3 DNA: TGTGCCAGTGACAGGGACAGCTCCTACGAGCAGTACTTC; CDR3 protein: CASDRDSSYEQYF
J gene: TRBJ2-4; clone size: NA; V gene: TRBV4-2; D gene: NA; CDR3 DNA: TGTGCCAGCAGCCAAGGTGAACAGAAAGCCAAAAACATTCAGTACTTC; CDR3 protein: CASSQGEQKAKNIQYF
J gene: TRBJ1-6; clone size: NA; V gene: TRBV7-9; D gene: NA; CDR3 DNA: TGTGCCAGCAGGCGGGACCCCTATAATTCACCCCTCCACTTT; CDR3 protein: CASRRDPYNSPLHF
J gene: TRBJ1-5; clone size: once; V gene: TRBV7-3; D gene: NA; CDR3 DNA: TGTGCCAGCAGCTTAACCAGGGGTGAGCCCCAGCATTTT; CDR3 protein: CASSLTRGEPQHF
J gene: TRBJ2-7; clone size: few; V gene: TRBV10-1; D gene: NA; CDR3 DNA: TGCGCCAGCAGTGAGGCAGGGAGCTCCTACGAGCAGTACTTC; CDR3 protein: CASSEAGSSYEQYF
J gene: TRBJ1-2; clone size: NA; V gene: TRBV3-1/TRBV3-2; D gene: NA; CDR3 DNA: TGTGCCAGCAGCCAACAGGTTGGGGGAGATTGGAGAGGCTACACCTTC; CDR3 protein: CASSQQVGGDWRGYTF
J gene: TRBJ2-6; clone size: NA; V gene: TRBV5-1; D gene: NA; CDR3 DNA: TGCGCCAGCAGGGTGGAAGGGACCGGGGCCAACGTCCTGACTTTC; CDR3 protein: CASRVEGTGANVLTF
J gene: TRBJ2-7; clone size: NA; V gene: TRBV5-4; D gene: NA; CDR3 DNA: TGTGCCAGCAGCTTCCCAATTTATCCCTACGAGCAGTACTTC; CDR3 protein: CASSFPIYPYEQYF
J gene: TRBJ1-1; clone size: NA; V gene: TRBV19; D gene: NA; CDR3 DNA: TGTGCCAGTAGTATAGGGAGGACTGAAGCTTTCTTT; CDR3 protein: CASSIGRTEAFF
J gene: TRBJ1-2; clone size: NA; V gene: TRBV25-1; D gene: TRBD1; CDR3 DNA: TGTGCCAGCAGTGCTCAGCCGACAGGGATCTATGGCTACACCTTC; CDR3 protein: CASSAQPTGIYGYTF
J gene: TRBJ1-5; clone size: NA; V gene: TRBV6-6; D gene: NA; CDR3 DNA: TGTGCCAGTGGGGGGAATAGCAATCAGCCCCAGCATTTT; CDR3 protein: CASGGNSNQPQHF